This passage covers 25 T cell receptor beta chains from one sample sequenced in a study of blood T cell repertoires in COVID-19. Sequencing used immunoSEQ multiplex PCR; TCRdb keeps in-frame clones, though not all of them. In the table there are approximately 170,000 clones, 80% to 90% of which are singletons. The sequenced sample consisted of peripheral blood. These receptors came from a man aged 50 or older with active or convalescent COVID-19.

The chain carries TRBV6-4 and TRBJ2-3; TRBD2 matches 13 bases. From germline, CDR1 is MRHNA and CDR2 SNTAGT. V lost 0 bases, J lost 6 bases, and 12 bases stayed unmatched. The CDR3 has 19 residues. CDR3 sequence: CASSDSTSGGGPLFDTQYF. DNA for the CDR3: TGTGCCAGCAGTGACTCAACTAGCGGGGGGGGCCCACTTTTTGATACGCAGTATTTT.

This clone has more than one count but fewer than ten. V is TRBV5-4 and J is TRBJ2-3; the D gene is possibly TRBD2 (5 bases). Germline V CDR1 and CDR2: SGHNT, YYREEE (reference sequence). V dropped 3 bases and J dropped 2 bases, with 16 bases sitting between them. There are 16 residues in the CDR3. The CDR3: CASSSQRAQNTDTQYF. CDR3 bases: TGTGCCAGCAGCTCACAGAGGGCACAGAACACAGATACGCAGTATTTT. Looking up the rest from reference TRBV5-4 and TRBJ2-3 gives the full variable domain: ETGVTQSPTHLIKTRGQQVTLRCSSQSGHNTVSWYQQALGQGPQFIFQYYREEENGRGNFPPRFSGLQFPNYSSELNVNALELDDSALYLCASSSQRAQNTDTQYFGPGTRLTVL.

This clone was recorded only once. The identical CDR3 is also encoded by other nucleotide sequences in the sample. This rearrangement joins TRBV5-1 to TRBJ1-2; 7 bases align to TRBD1. Germline-derived CDR1 and CDR2 are SGHRS and YFSETQ. The CDR3 loop spans 14 amino acids. V lost 0 bases, J lost 4 bases, and 3 bases stayed unmatched. The chain's CDR3 is CASSLEDRIYGYTF. Here the CDR3 DNA reads TGCGCCAGCAGCTTGGAGGACAGGATCTATGGCTACACCTTC. Variable domain in full (rest from reference TRBV5-1 and TRBJ1-2): KAGVTQTPRYLIKTRGQQVTLSCSPISGHRSVSWYQQTPGQGLQFLFEYFSETQRNKGNFPGRFSGRQFSNSRSEMNVSTLELGDSALYLCASSLEDRIYGYTFGSGTRLTVV.

Worth noting for this clone: The same CDR3 arises from other DNA sequences in this sample as well. The chain carries TRBV4-3 and TRBJ1-4; weak D call: TRBD1 (6 bases). The germline V and J ends were trimmed by 0 bases and 2 bases, with 7 bases remaining between them. Germline V gene sequence: CDR1 LGHNA, CDR2 YSLEER. The CDR3 extends over 15 amino acids. The chain's CDR3 is CASSQEQGTNEKLFF. The CDR3 DNA sequence: TGCGCCAGCAGCCAAGAGCAGGGGACTAATGAAAAACTGTTTTTT.

The rearrangement links TRBV6-5 to TRBJ2-4, with 7 bases that match TRBD1. Germline trimming cut 8 bases from V and 6 bases from J; bases unmatched to any gene: 7. The CDR3 consists of 13 residues. Looked up from germline, CDR1 is MNHEY and CDR2 is SVGAGI. CDR3 coding DNA: TGTGCCAGCCGACAGGGAAAGAGAAACATTCAGTACTTC. Translated: CASRQGKRNIQYF.

The rearrangement links TRBV6-6 to TRBJ1-1; D possibly corresponds to TRBD1 (6 bases). The CDR3 length is 11 residues. Germline CDR1 and CDR2: MNHNY and SVGAGI (reference sequence). Trimming shortened V by 8 bases and J by 10 bases, and 14 bases separated the two germline ends. The CDR3 here is CASHLGGRAFF. CDR3 bases: TGTGCCAGCCATTTAGGGGGAAGAGCTTTCTTT.

A note on this clone: The identical CDR3 is also encoded by other nucleotide sequences in the sample. V and J are TRBV6-5 and TRBJ1-2; 9 bases line up with TRBD1. V lost 3 bases to trimming and J lost 2 bases; unmatched junction nucleotides: 4. The V gene's germline CDR1 is MNHEY and CDR2 SVGAGI. CDR3 length: 15 residues. Here the CDR3 reads CASSYLGTGNYGYTF. CDR3 nucleotide sequence: TGTGCCAGCAGTTATTTGGGGACAGGGAACTATGGCTACACCTTC.

About this clone itself: Possible read error: a much larger clone is one base away. For the CDR3, the DNA is TGTGCCAGCAGCTCGGACACCGGGGAGCTGTTTTTT. Protein sequence: CASSSDTGELFF. The chain recombines TRBV11-2 with TRBJ2-2; the D is unclear. The CDR3 extends over 12 amino acids. Germline CDR1 is SGHAT and CDR2 is FQNNGV. V lost 4 bases and J lost 3, with 3 bases in between.

The sample holds one count of this clone. This rearrangement joins TRBV24-1 to TRBJ1-4; D is unclear. Germline CDR1 and CDR2: KGHDR and SFDVKD. CDR3 length: 11 amino acids. Trimming cost V 3 bases and J 14 bases, with 9 bases left between them. The CDR3 DNA is TGTGCCACCAGTGATGATAGAAATCTGTTTTTT. Amino acid sequence: CATSDDRNLFF.

The chain recombines TRBV5-6 with TRBJ1-5; 7 nucleotides agree with TRBD1. The CDR3 has 14 residues. The V segment lost 4 bases and the J segment 3 bases; nucleotides outside the gene matches: 4. Germline lookup yields CDR1 SGHDT and CDR2 YYEEEE. The CDR3 bases are TGTGCCAGCAGCAGACAGGGTTCCAATCAGCCCCAGCATTTT. It codes for CASSRQGSNQPQHF.

This clone was found once. The chain is built from TRBV7-2 and TRBJ1-2; tentative D call: TRBD1 (5 bases). The CDR3 covers 13 residues. The germline CDR1 and CDR2 sequences are SGHTA and FQGNSA. V was pared by 4 bases and J by 1 base, with 7 bases between. The CDR3 DNA is TGTGCCAGCAGCTCGCAGGGTAACTATGGCTACACCTTC. Its protein is CASSSQGNYGYTF.

This clone was seen a few times. The V gene is TRBV3-1 (or the pseudogene TRBV3-2), the J gene TRBJ2-3; tentatively, D is TRBD2 (6 bases). Germline V gene sequence: CDR1 LGHDT, CDR2 YNNKEL (reference sequence). The CDR3 has 17 amino acids. V dropped 3 bases and J dropped 1 base, with 17 bases sitting between them. The CDR3 DNA is TGTGCCAGCAGCCAGAGGAATTGGCGGGGCGGCACAGATACGCAGTATTTT. Protein: CASSQRNWRGGTDTQYF.

V gene TRBV27 combines with J gene TRBJ2-5; 7 bases fit TRBD1. The V segment lost 5 bases and the J segment 2 bases; nucleotides outside the gene matches: 5. This CDR3 is 14 amino acids long. CDR1 MNHEY and CDR2 SMNVEV come from the germline V gene (reference sequence). The CDR3 region has the DNA TGTGCCAGCAGTCAATACAGGGGTCAAGAGACCCAGTACTTC. This codes for CASSQYRGQETQYF.

V and J are TRBV6-5 and TRBJ2-1; maybe TRBD2 (5 bases). The germline V gene encodes CDR1 MNHEY and CDR2 SVGAGI. The V and J ends lost 6 bases and 9 bases respectively, with 15 bases between them. CDR3 length equals 13 residues. This CDR3 reads CASRAIRDSEQFF. The CDR3 DNA reads TGTGCCAGCAGGGCGATCCGGGATAGTGAGCAGTTCTTC.

Only one count was recorded for this clone. The chain recombines TRBV2 with TRBJ1-5; a possible D gene is TRBD1 (5 bases). The germline V gene encodes CDR1 SNHLY and CDR2 FYNNEI. Between the trimmed V and J ends, which lost 8 bases and 3 bases, there was a span of 17 bases. The CDR3 spans 15 residues. The CDR3 DNA reads TGTGCCAGCCACAAGATAGACAGCAACAATCAGCCCCAGCATTTT. It codes for CASHKIDSNNQPQHF.

The rearrangement links TRBV19 to TRBJ1-1; 9 bases are shared with TRBD1. The germline V gene has CDR1 LNHDA and CDR2 SQIVND (reference sequence). Trimming cost V 5 bases and J 1 base; bases outside gene matches: 8. This CDR3 is 16 amino acids long. The DNA for the CDR3 is TGTGCCAGTAGTCCGGGACAGGGAACTTCGAACACTGAAGCTTTCTTT. Translated: CASSPGQGTSNTEAFF.

The chain employs TRBV2 and TRBJ1-1, with D possibly matching TRBD1 (5 bases). Germline CDR1 SNHLY, CDR2 FYNNEI. The CDR3 is 13 amino acids. V lost 8 bases, J lost 4 bases, and 14 bases lay in between. In DNA form, the CDR3 reads TGTGCCAGCGGGGGGGGATGGTCCACTGAAGCTTTCTTT. Its translation is CASGGGWSTEAFF. The full variable domain, in which reference TRBV2 and TRBJ1-1 provide the parts outside the CDR3, is EPEVTQTPSHQVTQMGQEVILRCVPISNHLYFYWYRQILGQKVEFLVSFYNNEISEKSEIFDDQFSVERPDGSNFTLKIRSTKLEDSAMYFCASGGGWSTEAFFGQGTRLTVV.

This clone was seen a handful of times. V is TRBV9 and J is TRBJ2-7; the D is unclear. The V gene lost 4 bases and the J gene lost 3 bases, with 14 bases spanning the gap. CDR1 SGDLS and CDR2 YYNGEE come from the germline V gene. The CDR3 has 14 residues. DNA for the CDR3: TGTGCCAGCAGCCTCCTAGAGGAAGGCTACGAGCAGTACTTC. Amino acid sequence: CASSLLEEGYEQYF.

This clone showed up just a few times. The chain employs TRBV2 and TRBJ2-2; tentatively, D is TRBD2 (6 bases). CDR1 and CDR2 (germline): SNHLY, FYNNEI. Trimming pared 7 bases from V and 2 bases from J, leaving 8 bases between. CDR3 length: 13 amino acids. CDR3 protein: CASKRANTGELFF. In DNA, the CDR3 is TGTGCCAGCAAGCGGGCCAACACCGGGGAGCTGTTTTTT.

J is TRBJ2-1 and V is TRBV18, with 7 bases that match TRBD2. V dropped 0 bases and J dropped 1; count of bases not matched to a gene: 6. Germline V gene sequence: CDR1 KGHSH, CDR2 LQKENI. This CDR3 has 17 residues. CDR3 amino acids: CASSPPGWRGSYNEQFF. CDR3 DNA: TGTGCCAGCTCACCACCGGGATGGCGGGGGTCCTACAATGAGCAGTTCTTC. The whole variable domain, remainder taken from reference TRBV18 and TRBJ2-1, is NAGVMQNPRHLVRRRGQEARLRCSPMKGHSHVYWYRQLPEEGLKFMVYLQKENIIDESGMPKERFSAEFPKEGPSILRIQQVVRGDSAAYFCASSPPGWRGSYNEQFFGPGTRLTVL.

The chain carries TRBV7-7 and TRBJ2-3; D is possibly TRBD1 (6 bases). From germline, CDR1 is SSHAT and CDR2 FNYEAQ (reference sequence). CDR3 length: 17 amino acids. Deletions cut 4 bases from V and 4 bases from J, with 21 bases between. The CDR3 region is CASSSSGERGWADTQYF. The CDR3 bases are TGTGCCAGCAGCTCTTCAGGGGAGCGAGGTTGGGCAGATACGCAGTATTTT.

The V call is TRBV14, the J call TRBJ2-7, with 12 nucleotides matching TRBD2. V shed 0 bases and J 1 base; nucleotides not matched to a gene: 4. The CDR3 extends over 17 amino acids. CDR1 is SGHDN, CDR2 FVKESK, per germline. DNA for the CDR3: TGTGCCAGCAGCCAAGATCGACTAGCGGGAGCTTCCTACGAGCAGTACTTC. This sequence encodes CASSQDRLAGASYEQYF. The full variable domain, its missing parts supplied by reference TRBV14 and TRBJ2-7, is EAGVTQFPSHSVIEKGQTVTLRCDPISGHDNLYWYRRVMGKEIKFLLHFVKESKQDESGMPNNRFLAERTGGTYSTLKVQPAELEDSGVYFCASSQDRLAGASYEQYFGPGTRLTVT.

The J gene is TRBJ1-1, the V gene TRBV9; D not resolved. CDR3 size: 14 residues. V lost 4 bases to trimming and J lost 4 bases, with 14 bases between them. Germline V gene lookup returns CDR1 SGDLS and CDR2 YYNGEE. The CDR3 loop reads CASSLFVEGTEAFF. Written as DNA, the CDR3 is TGTGCCAGCAGCCTCTTCGTGGAGGGCACTGAAGCTTTCTTT. Filled out from reference TRBV9 and TRBJ1-1, the complete variable domain reads DSGVTQTPKHLITATGQRVTLRCSPRSGDLSVYWYQQSLDQGLQFLIQYYNGEERAKGNILERFSAQQFPDLHSELNLSSLELGDSALYFCASSLFVEGTEAFFGQGTRLTVV.

The CDR3 reads CASSQLAGIYNEQFF. The CDR3 DNA sequence: TGTGCCAGCAGCCAACTAGCGGGGATCTACAATGAGCAGTTCTTC. V usage is TRBV7-6 and J usage is TRBJ2-1, with 10 bases lining up with TRBD2. The CDR3 spans 15 residues. Trimming removed 5 bases from V and 3 bases from J; junction bases left unmatched: 4. CDR1 and CDR2 from the germline V gene are SGHVS and FNYEAQ.

The chain has TRBV20-1 and TRBJ2-2; D is ambiguous. Deletions cut 3 bases from V and 1 base from J, with 9 bases between. The CDR3 totals 14 residues. Per germline, CDR1 DFQATT and CDR2 SNEGSKA (reference sequence). The CDR3 sequence: CSASNLGNTGELFF. DNA of the CDR3: TGCAGTGCTAGTAATCTCGGGAACACCGGGGAGCTGTTTTTT.